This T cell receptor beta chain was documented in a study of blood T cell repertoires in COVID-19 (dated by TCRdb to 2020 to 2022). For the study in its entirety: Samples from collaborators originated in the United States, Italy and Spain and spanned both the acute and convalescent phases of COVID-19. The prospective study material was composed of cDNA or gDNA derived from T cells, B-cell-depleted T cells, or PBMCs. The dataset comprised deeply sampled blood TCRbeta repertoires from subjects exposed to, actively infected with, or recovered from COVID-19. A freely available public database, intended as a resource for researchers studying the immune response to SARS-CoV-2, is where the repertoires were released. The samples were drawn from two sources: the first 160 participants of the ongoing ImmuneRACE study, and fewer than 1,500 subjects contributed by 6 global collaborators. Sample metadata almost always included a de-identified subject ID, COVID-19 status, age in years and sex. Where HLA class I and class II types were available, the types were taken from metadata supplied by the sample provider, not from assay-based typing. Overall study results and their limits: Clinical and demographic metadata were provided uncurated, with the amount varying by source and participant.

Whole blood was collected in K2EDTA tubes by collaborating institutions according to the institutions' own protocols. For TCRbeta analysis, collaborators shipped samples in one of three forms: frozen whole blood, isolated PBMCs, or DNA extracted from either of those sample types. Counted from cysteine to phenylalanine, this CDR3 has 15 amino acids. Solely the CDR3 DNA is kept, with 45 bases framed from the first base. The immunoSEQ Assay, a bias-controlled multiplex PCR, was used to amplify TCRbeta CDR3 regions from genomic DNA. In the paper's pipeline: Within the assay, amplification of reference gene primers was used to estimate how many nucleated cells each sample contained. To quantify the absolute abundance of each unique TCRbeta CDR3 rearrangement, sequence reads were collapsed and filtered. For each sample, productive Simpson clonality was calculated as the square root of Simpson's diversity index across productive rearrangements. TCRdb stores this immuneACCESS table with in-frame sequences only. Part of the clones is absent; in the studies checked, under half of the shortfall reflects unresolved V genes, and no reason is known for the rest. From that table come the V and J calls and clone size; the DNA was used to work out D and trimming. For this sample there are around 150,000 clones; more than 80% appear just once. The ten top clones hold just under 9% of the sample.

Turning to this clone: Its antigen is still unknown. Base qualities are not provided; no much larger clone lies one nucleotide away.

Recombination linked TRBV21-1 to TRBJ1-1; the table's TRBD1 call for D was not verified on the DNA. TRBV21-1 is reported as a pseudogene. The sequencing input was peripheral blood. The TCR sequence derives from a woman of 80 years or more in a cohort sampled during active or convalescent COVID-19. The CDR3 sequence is CASSKETDMNTEAFF. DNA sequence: TGTGCCAGCAGCAAAGAAACAGACATGAACACTGAAGCTTTCTTT.